A selection of T cell receptor beta chains follows, all from one sample in a study of T-cell reconstitution after alpha-beta-depleted transplantation in children. MiXCR, run by TCRdb on the PCR reads, gives a single entry per CDR3 protein. The profile shows around 120,000 distinct CDR3 sequences, 20% to 25% of them singletons. Sequencing was performed on PBMCs, mostly from graft donor cells, taken 180 days after TCRalphabeta/CD19-depleted stem cell transplant. The receptors here all came from a male patient between 2 and 15 years old who had a stem cell transplant for chronic granulomatous disease, so the T cells may come from the graft donor. CDR3s leave out the opening cysteine and the closing phenylalanine or tryptophan.

>TRBV7-6|TRBJ2-1
ASSLSSAGDRF
>TRBV7-8|TRBJ2-1
ASSYPFEYRIHEQF
>TRBV9|TRBJ2-1
ASSVSSGVSYNEQF
>TRBV25-1|TRBJ2-5
ASSEARKRETQY
>TRBV27|TRBJ2-1
ASSLHQSYNEQF
>TRBV20-1|TRBJ2-1
SASGRLAGALGSNEQF
>TRBV27|TRBJ2-1
ASSLGTFLGEQF
>TRBV5-7|TRBJ2-3
ASSVTAPRVDTQY
>TRBV12-3/TRBV12-4|TRBJ1-1
ASSTLEGTEAF
>TRBV4-3|TRBJ2-1
ASSQVLAGVSYNEQF
>TRBV6-2/TRBV6-3|TRBJ2-5
ASSYAGSVETQY
>TRBV29-1|TRBJ1-1
SVSTGLSTEAF
>TRBV20-1|TRBJ2-7
SARAGRNPYEQY
>TRBV7-2|TRBJ1-1
ASGRDRELTEAF
>TRBV12-3/TRBV12-4|TRBJ2-2
ASRTTLIAGELF
>TRBV20-1|TRBJ2-5
SAREGAAQETQY
>TRBV3-1|TRBJ2-2
AICLPGLAVSRGTGELF
>TRBV18|TRBJ2-3
ASSPAVAVQY
>TRBV10-3|TRBJ1-5
AISEKGDSNQPQH
>TRBV5-5|TRBJ1-2
ASSQSRDRLGYT
>TRBV12-3/TRBV12-4|TRBJ1-5
ASSFYRGSQPQH
>TRBV11-1|TRBJ2-2
ASRRGAFTGELF
>TRBV5-1|TRBJ2-2
ASSPLAGPVNTGELF
>TRBV20-1|TRBJ2-7
SARNRDSGDEQY
>TRBV5-1|TRBJ2-3
ASSLAVAGGPTSTDTQY
>TRBV29-1|TRBJ2-4
SASWGALTRGGGKNIQY
>TRBV20-1|TRBJ2-3
SQRGAGGTDTQY
>TRBV29-1|TRBJ1-2
SVPDRDREKGSNYGYT
>TRBV7-2|TRBJ2-7
ASSEPLAGNVYEQY
>TRBV20-1|TRBJ1-5
SARDPGLFGNQPQH
>TRBV28|TRBJ2-7
ATSEQTYEQY
>TRBV7-9|TRBJ2-7
ASSSRWNDEQY
>TRBV6-1|TRBJ2-5
ASSTNLRDRLQETQY
>TRBV12-3/TRBV12-4|TRBJ2-5
ASSSDRPQETQY
>TRBV12-3/TRBV12-4|TRBJ2-2
ASRGPRFYTGELF
>TRBV5-1|TRBJ2-6
ASSLRTTYSGANVLT
>TRBV6-1|TRBJ2-2
ASRGGLAYTGELF
>TRBV12-3/TRBV12-4|TRBJ2-6
ASSPSLSGANVLT
>TRBV20-1|TRBJ2-3
SARRLASVTDTQY
>TRBV20-1|TRBJ1-5
SARTENQPQH
>TRBV12-3/TRBV12-4|TRBJ2-1
ASSRRGGNEQF
>TRBV10-2|TRBJ2-7
ASSESGAGTSGNYEQY
>TRBV12-3/TRBV12-4|TRBJ1-5
ASSMGQGARGNQPQH
>TRBV5-1|TRBJ1-5
ASSMDGLYNQPQH
>TRBV28|TRBJ1-2
ASSLCTAPSLMPCRNT